A single sample gave rise to the 14 T cell receptor beta chains below, sequenced in a study of metastatic and nonmetastatic thyroid tumors. From the PCR reads, TCRdb re-called clones with MiXCR. There are about 47,000 clones in the sample; about 25% occur only once, and approximately 3.5% lies in the top ten. Prior to thyroid surgery, none of the patients had received any treatment. The sample consisted of blood. These receptors all come from a male donor with papillary thyroid cancer or a benign thyroid nodule (not recorded which). Some clones in this sample may be carry-over from other donors' samples.

This clone was observed many times. V is TRBV7-9 and J is TRBJ2-2; TRBD2 is a possible D gene (6 bases). The CDR3 has 14 amino acids. Germline CDR1 and CDR2: SEHNR and FQNEAQ (reference sequence). Between the trimmed V and J ends, which lost 10 bases and 3 bases, there was a span of 15 bases. CDR3 residues: CATSWRGDTGELFF. In nucleotides, the CDR3 is TGTGCCACCAGTTGGCGCGGGGACACCGGGGAGCTGTTTTTT.

The chain uses TRBV11-2 and TRBJ2-7, with D tentatively TRBD2 (6 bases). Germline-derived CDR1 and CDR2 are SGHAT and FQNNGV. Trimming removed 0 bases at V and 4 bases at J, with 13 bases between. The CDR3 is 15 amino acids. DNA for the CDR3: TGTGCCAGCAGCTTAGATGTCGGGAGTACATACGAGCAGTACTTC. Its translation: CASSLDVGSTYEQYF.

The rearrangement uses TRBV5-1 and TRBJ1-5; 8 nucleotides match TRBD1. Germline V gene sequence: CDR1 SGHRS, CDR2 YFSETQ. CDR3 length equals 20 residues. Losses at the gene ends were 8 bases for V and 4 bases for J; bases not matched to a gene: 26. This CDR3 reads CASLLSGPGGAPYGNQPQHF. The CDR3 nucleotides read TGCGCCAGTCTCCTCAGTGGGCCAGGGGGCGCCCCTTACGGGAATCAGCCCCAGCATTTT.

At least ten counts were recorded for this clone. The chain joins TRBV13 to TRBJ2-7; D remains unclear. The V and J ends lost 5 bases and 0 bases respectively, with 11 bases between them. Germline assignment: CDR1 PRHDT and CDR2 FYEKMQ (reference sequence). The CDR3 has 14 amino acids. The CDR3 loop is CASSPMGNSYEQYF. The CDR3 DNA follows: TGTGCCAGCAGCCCCATGGGGAACTCCTACGAGCAGTACTTC.

This clone was counted ten times or more. The CDR3 spells CATSRGGAGGPSLIFYNEQFF. The CDR3 DNA is TGTGCCACCAGCAGAGGTGGCGCGGGAGGGCCCTCGTTGATTTTTTACAATGAGCAGTTCTTC. The chain couples TRBV15 to TRBJ2-1; 9 nucleotides align to TRBD2. This CDR3 has 21 residues. Germline V gene data show CDR1 as LNHNV and CDR2 as YYDKDF (reference sequence). V trimming: 1 base; J trimming: 4 bases; junction bases outside the gene matches: 20. Using reference TRBV15 and TRBJ2-1 for the parts outside the CDR3, the full variable domain is DAMVIQNPRYQVTQFGKPVTLSCSQTLNHNVMYWYQQKSSQAPKLLFHYYDKDFNNEADTPDNFQSRRPNTSFCFLDIRSPGLGDTAMYLCATSRGGAGGPSLIFYNEQFFGPGTRLTVL.

This chain connects TRBV6-5 to TRBJ1-6, with TRBD1 matching 7 bases. The V gene's germline CDR1 is MNHEY and CDR2 SVGAGI. The CDR3 spans 15 residues. V was clipped by 2 bases and J by 6 bases; unmatched bases: 4. CDR3 protein: CASSYGQAPNSPLHF. In nucleotides, the CDR3 is TGTGCCAGCAGTTACGGACAGGCCCCTAATTCACCCCTCCACTTT.

There are many counts of this clone. This sequence joins TRBV20-1 and TRBJ2-7; TRBD1 aligns across 9 bases. The CDR3 totals 17 residues. V gave up 2 bases and J gave up 3 bases; unmatched junction bases: 14. The germline gives CDR1 DFQATT, CDR2 SNEGSKA (reference sequence). The CDR3 loop is CSARTRGVGQGYYEQYF. DNA of the CDR3: TGCAGTGCTAGAACTAGGGGGGTGGGACAGGGTTACTACGAGCAGTACTTC.

V and J are TRBV11-2 and TRBJ1-6; possible D gene TRBD1, 5 bases. CDR3 length: 16 residues. The germline CDR1 and CDR2 sequences are SGHAT and FQNNGV. Trimming cost V 7 bases and J 1 base, with 14 bases left between them. The CDR3 protein is CASTSTGISYNSPLHF. CDR3 DNA sequence: TGTGCCAGCACCTCCACAGGCATTTCCTATAATTCACCCCTCCACTTT.

This clone was counted many times. V is TRBV24-1 and J is TRBJ1-5, with D tentatively TRBD1 (6 bases). V lost 5 bases to trimming and J lost 7 bases, with 11 bases between them. The germline V gene encodes CDR1 KGHDR and CDR2 SFDVKD. This CDR3 spans 13 amino acids. This CDR3 is CATSGAGEQPQHF. DNA of the CDR3: TGTGCCACCAGTGGGGCAGGGGAACAGCCCCAGCATTTT.

This clone occurred many times. The rearrangement joins TRBV2 to TRBJ2-7; D unresolved. CDR3 length equals 12 residues. V was pared by 3 bases and J by 2 bases, with 5 bases between. Germline V gene lookup returns CDR1 SNHLY and CDR2 FYNNEI. The CDR3 reads CASSDSTYEQYF. CDR3 DNA: TGTGCCAGCAGTGACTCGACCTACGAGCAGTACTTC.

This rearrangement joins TRBV2 to TRBJ2-3; D gene ambiguous. The CDR3 consists of 13 residues. Germline CDR1 reads SNHLY; CDR2 reads FYNNEI. The V and J ends lost 2 bases and 8 bases respectively, with 11 bases between them. CDR3 sequence (DNA): TGTGCCAGCAGTGAATTGGGTACTGGTACGCAGTATTTT. It encodes CASSELGTGTQYF.

The gene calls are TRBV20-1 and TRBJ2-7; TRBD1 matches at 9 bases. Germline loops: CDR1 DFQATT, CDR2 SNEGSKA (reference sequence). This CDR3 contains 13 residues. Trimming cost V 5 bases and J 1 base; bases outside gene matches: 3. CDR3 bases: TGCAGTGCTGGGGGGACAGGGTCCTACGAGCAGTACTTC. Encoded protein: CSAGGTGSYEQYF.

The chain couples TRBV10-2 to TRBJ1-2; no reliable D call. From germline, CDR1 is WSHSY and CDR2 SAAADI. The CDR3 is 13 amino acids. Between the trimmed V and J ends, which lost 5 bases and 1 base, there was a span of 8 bases. CDR3 protein: CASSPGFNYGYTF. In DNA form, the CDR3 reads TGCGCCAGCAGTCCCGGGTTTAACTATGGCTACACCTTC.

This clone came up many times. This chain links TRBV5-1 with TRBJ2-7; D is uncertain. This CDR3 contains 14 residues. In germline, CDR1 is SGHRS, CDR2 YFSETQ. Trimming stripped 0 bases from V and 1 base from J, with 8 bases between. CDR3 sequence: CASSLGDPSYEQYF. For the CDR3, the DNA is TGCGCCAGCAGCTTGGGAGACCCTTCCTACGAGCAGTACTTC.